What follows is one T cell receptor (beta chain) and its context. Its antigen specificity is not known. Per-base quality was not reported, and no clone a single base away is much larger than it. One collaborating source in Seattle enrolled patients while the patients were actively infected and followed the patients over time throughout the course of disease. Collaborating institutions collected whole blood in K2EDTA tubes following their own protocols. For TCRbeta analysis, collaborators shipped samples as frozen whole blood, isolated PBMCs, or DNA extracted from either of those sample types. This sample is part of a study of blood T cell repertoires in COVID-19 (dated by TCRdb to 2020 to 2021). General notes on the study: Collaborator samples came from the United States, Italy and Spain and covered acute and convalescent phases of COVID-19. The dataset comprised deeply sampled blood TCRbeta repertoires from subjects exposed to, actively infected with, or recovered from COVID-19. A freely available public database, intended as a resource for researchers studying the immune response to SARS-CoV-2, is where the repertoires were released. Where available, HLA class I and class II types were obtained from metadata supplied by the sample provider rather than from assay-based typing. The sample metadata nearly always contained a de-identified subject ID, COVID-19 status, age in years and sex. Samples were obtained from the ongoing ImmuneRACE study (first 160 participants) and from over a thousand subjects provided by 6 global collaborators. The prospective study material was composed of cDNA or gDNA derived from T cells, B-cell-depleted T cells, or PBMCs.

From a lookup of the germline V gene, CDR1 and CDR2 are MDHEN and SYDVKM. Taken from cysteine to phenylalanine, the CDR3 has 16 residues. The read is trimmed to its CDR3 DNA, 48 bases read in frame from base 1. Relative to germline, V is 7 bases shorter and J is 4 bases shorter, with 20 bases between their ends. TCRbeta CDR3 regions were amplified from genomic DNA by means of the immunoSEQ Assay, a bias-controlled multiplex PCR. The original pipeline was this. The number of nucleated cells in each sample was estimated from the amplification of reference gene primers within the assay. To quantify the absolute abundance of each unique TCRbeta CDR3 rearrangement, sequence reads were collapsed and filtered. For each sample, productive Simpson clonality was calculated as the square root of Simpson's diversity index across productive rearrangements. In TCRdb, the immuneACCESS table is reduced to in-frame sequences with V and J assigned. These tables do not hold every clone; where another copy was compared, an unresolved V gene accounts for under half, and the others remain unexplained. V and J calls and clone size are as listed in that table; D and trimming were resolved from the DNA. This sample comprises 250,000 to 350,000 clones, approximately 90% of them detected only once. The ten largest clones represent roughly 6.1% of the sample.

Summary of the overall study and its limitations: Clinical and demographic metadata were provided uncurated, with the amount varying by source and participant.

The specimen was peripheral blood. This chain joins TRBV28 to TRBJ2-1; tentative D gene TRBD1, with 5 bases matching. The receptor was derived from a woman aged 45-65 years with COVID-19, enrolled during active disease. In nucleotides, the sequence is TGTGCCAGCACCCTCTGGGGCTCTCGACCATACAATGAGCAGTTCTTC. Its protein is CASTLWGSRPYNEQFF.